The present TCR beta chain was sequenced within a study of T-cell memory formation after mild COVID-19. 5'RACE with constant-segment primers built TCRalpha and TCRbeta cDNA libraries with UMIs. TCRdb used MiXCR to reprocess the 5' RACE reads, holding one entry per CDR3 protein. This sample has roughly 380,000 distinct CDR3 sequences, with approximately 27% found just once. This CDR3 has 14 residues. Trimming removed 3 bases from V and 4 bases from J, with 10 bases in between. CDR1 is LGHDT, CDR2 YNNKEL, per germline (reference sequence). This receptor was taken from an adult woman who had mild COVID-19 (a few samples of this study predate the infection). Cell type and time point are not known. The chain joins TRBV3-1 to TRBJ1-3; D unresolved. The sample taken for sequencing was PBMCs or a T cell subset sorted from them (not recorded which). The CDR3 coding sequence is TGTGCCAGCAGCCAGAAGATGGGGGGAAACACCATATATTTT. Its translation: CASSQKMGGNTIYF.